This TCR beta chain was found in a study of blood T cell repertoires in COVID-19. Libraries were prepared by immunoSEQ multiplex PCR; TCRdb keeps only in-frame clonotypes and omits some of them. This sample has under 140,000 clones, with roughly four fifths found just once. This CDR3 region has 15 residues. Germline assignment: CDR1 MNHEY and CDR2 SVGAGI. V was clipped by 6 bases and J by 2 bases; unmatched bases: 5. The TCR comes from a woman aged 55-75 years with acute or convalescent COVID-19. The sample consisted of peripheral blood. This sequence joins TRBV6-5 and TRBJ2-1, with 9 bases aligning to TRBD2. CDR3 DNA: TGTGCCAGCAGGGATAGCGGGGGCCCCTACAATGAGCAGTTCTTC. Protein sequence: CASRDSGGPYNEQFF.